This T cell receptor (beta chain) emerged from a study of T cell responses to AZD1222 COVID-19 vaccine. Broader study findings: Unmutated variant regions reportedly attract nearly half of all spike-specific TCRs. It should be noted that donors were predominantly white British and more often female, and clonal diversity was possibly underestimated. Baseline seropositivity characterized only six AZD1222 recipients.

Pooling was applied to second doses at about 4 or about 12 weeks. Germline V gene sequence: CDR1 KGHSH, CDR2 LQKENI. There are 13 residues in the CDR3. V was clipped by 3 bases and J by 7 bases, with 10 bases between them. A word on this clone: Its antigen is unknown.

Assay: immunoSEQ multiplex PCR; the TCRdb copy retains only in-frame clones and omits some. The repertoire holds about 84,000 clones, approximately 83% seen once, with 9.5% to 13% in the top ten. The sequences come from peripheral blood, collected 28 days after the second AZD1222 dose. The rearrangement uses TRBV18 and TRBJ2-1; D may correspond to TRBD1 or TRBD2 (6 bases each). The clonotype was recovered from an adult who received the AZD1222 COVID-19 vaccine. The CDR3, as DNA: TGTGCCAGCTCACCCCTAGGGGGGAATGAGCAGTTCTTC. Its protein product is CASSPLGGNEQFF. Drawing the rest from reference TRBV18 and TRBJ2-1, the complete variable domain is NAGVMQNPRHLVRRRGQEARLRCSPMKGHSHVYWYRQLPEEGLKFMVYLQKENIIDESGMPKERFSAEFPKEGPSILRIQQVVRGDSAAYFCASSPLGGNEQFFGPGTRLTVL.